A selection of T cell receptor beta chains follows, all from one sample in a study of T cell repertoires in cytomegalovirus infection. TCRdb re-called the reads with MiXCR, one entry per CDR3 protein. The table lists some 940,000 distinct CDR3 sequences, around 31% of them singletons. The antigens for these receptors are not known. The specimen comprised cultured CD8+ T cells from PBMCs, sampled from culture after CMV antigen stimulation. The receptors were gathered from a human donor in good health (CMV status not recorded). Some clones in this sample may be carry-over from other donors' samples. Both conserved end residues are part of each CDR3. A D gene is named only where the DNA matches it firmly. The size field is filled for only some rows; it gives once, few, many or a size class.

abundance	v_gene	len	j_gene	d_gene	CDR3nt	CDR3aa
few	TRBV2	16	TRBJ2-7	TRBD2	TGTGCCAGCAACGTTAAACTAGCGGGGGTTACCTACGAGCAGTACTTC	CASNVKLAGVTYEQYF
.	TRBV6-2/TRBV6-3	18	TRBJ2-1	.	TGTGCCAGCAGTTATCCAAAAGAGTGGAGTGGCAACGACAATGAGCAGTTCTTC	CASSYPKEWSGNDNEQFF
many	TRBV6-2/TRBV6-3	14	TRBJ1-1	.	TGTGCCAGCAGTTACTCGAACGTTAATACTGAAGCTTTCTTT	CASSYSNVNTEAFF
few	TRBV7-9	12	TRBJ2-1	.	TGTGCCAGCGAACAGGTGTACAATGAGCAGTTCTTC	CASEQVYNEQFF
.	TRBV2	17	TRBJ1-2	.	TGTGCCAGCGGGTGGAGGACACAAGATTCCCCTAACTATGGCTACACCTTC	CASGWRTQDSPNYGYTF
.	TRBV27	16	TRBJ2-5	TRBD2	TGTGCCAGCAGTCCGGAGACTAGCGGGGGCCAAGAGACCCAGTACTTC	CASSPETSGGQETQYF
few	TRBV11-3	13	TRBJ2-5	.	TGTGCCAGCAGCTCCACTAATCAAGAGACCCAGTACTTC	CASSSTNQETQYF
.	TRBV5-4	15	TRBJ1-2	.	TGTGCCAGCAGCCAACTGGACAGCCCCCCGTATGGCTACACCTTC	CASSQLDSPPYGYTF
few	TRBV12-3/TRBV12-4	17	TRBJ2-1	.	TGTGCCAGCAGCCCCTGGGGGGGCGGGACCGCGGGCAATGAGCAGTTCTTC	CASSPWGGGTAGNEQFF
few	TRBV24-1	16	TRBJ2-2	TRBD2	TGTGCCACCAGTAGCGGGGATTGGCGGTACTTCGGGGAGCTGTTTTTT	CATSSGDWRYFGELFF
many	TRBV6-1	13	TRBJ2-7	TRBD2	TGTGCCAGCAAGCCTAGCGGCTCCTACGAGCAGTACTTC	CASKPSGSYEQYF
.	TRBV7-8	16	TRBJ2-7	TRBD1	TGTGCCAGCAGCCCTTTTAGGACAGGGACATTGGACGAGCAGTACTTC	CASSPFRTGTLDEQYF
.	TRBV4-2	17	TRBJ2-3	.	TGTGCCAGCAGCCAAGACTCCCATTGGGCTGGTTCAGATACGCAGTATTTT	CASSQDSHWAGSDTQYF
once	TRBV9	15	TRBJ2-5	TRBD2	TGTGCCAGCAGCGAGGGACTATTAGGGGAAGAGACCCAGTACTTC	CASSEGLLGEETQYF
.	TRBV29-1	20	TRBJ1-1	TRBD1	TGCAGCGTTGAACCTGCCGCCGGACAGGGGGCGGGTTATCGGAACACTGAAGCTTTCTTT	CSVEPAAGQGAGYRNTEAFF
.	TRBV10-2	17	TRBJ1-6	.	TGCGCCAGCAGTGACCTGGGGGGAGGCTCCTATAATTCACCCCTCCACTTT	CASSDLGGGSYNSPLHF
.	TRBV27	13	TRBJ2-5	.	TGTGCCAGCAGTTTACCCAACGGGGAGACCCAGTACTTC	CASSLPNGETQYF
.	TRBV9	16	TRBJ1-3	TRBD1	TGTGCCAGCAGCTCCTGGAGGACAGGGTCTGGAAACACCATATATTTT	CASSSWRTGSGNTIYF
few	TRBV7-9	15	TRBJ1-1	.	TGTGCCAGCAGCTTAGGGGGCAGGGCCCACTCTGAAGCTTTCTTT	CASSLGGRAHSEAFF
few	TRBV4-3	20	TRBJ2-6	.	TGCGCCAGCAGCCAAGATTTGGACGAATACCCGAGCTCTGGGGCCAACGTCCTGACTTTC	CASSQDLDEYPSSGANVLTF
few	TRBV7-8	12	TRBJ1-5	.	TGTGCCAGCAGCTTAGAGCTTGGGCCCCAGCATTTT	CASSLELGPQHF
many	TRBV7-9	16	TRBJ2-2	TRBD1	TGTGCCAGCAGCCTCTTCCAGGGGGCTGACACCGGGGAGCTGTTTTTT	CASSLFQGADTGELFF
few	TRBV7-9	15	TRBJ2-3	TRBD1	TGTGCCAGCAGCCGGGGACAGGCCCTCACAGATACGCAGTATTTT	CASSRGQALTDTQYF
.	TRBV12-3/TRBV12-4	12	TRBJ1-1	.	TGTGCCAGCAGTCCAATCCGGAGGTTAGCTTTCTTT	CASSPIRRLAFF
many	TRBV7-2	15	TRBJ2-7	TRBD2	TGTGCCAGCAGCACACTCCGGGACTACTCCTACGAGCAGTACTTC	CASSTLRDYSYEQYF
.	TRBV2	14	TRBJ2-1	TRBD2	TGTGCCAGCAGTGGGGCGGGGGGAAACAATGAGCAGTTCTTC	CASSGAGGNNEQFF
.	TRBV6-8	18	TRBJ1-5	TRBD1	TGTGCCAGCAGTTACCACCCAACCGGGACAGGGGTTATCAGCCCCCAGCATTTT	CASSYHPTGTGVISPQHF
.	TRBV27	14	TRBJ2-7	.	TGTGCCAGCAGTTTATCGCACGGACCCTACGAGCAGTACTTC	CASSLSHGPYEQYF
.	TRBV7-6	12	TRBJ2-7	.	TGTGCCAGCAGCCCCCTTAAGTACGAGCAGTACTTC	CASSPLKYEQYF
.	TRBV7-4	13	TRBJ2-7	.	TGTGCCAGCAGCATGGACAGCACCTACGAGCAGTACTTC	CASSMDSTYEQYF
few	TRBV10-3	14	TRBJ1-2	.	TGTGCCATCAGTGAAGGGGGGGCCCTTAATGGCTACACCTTC	CAISEGGALNGYTF
.	TRBV20-1	14	TRBJ1-5	TRBD1	TGCAGTGCTAGATCCGACAGGGGCGTTCAGCCCCAGCATTTT	CSARSDRGVQPQHF
.	TRBV6-2/TRBV6-3	14	TRBJ1-1	.	TGTGCCAGCAGTTACTCGATTCGTGGGCTAGAAGCTTTCTTT	CASSYSIRGLEAFF
.	TRBV12-3/TRBV12-4	15	TRBJ2-3	TRBD2	TGTGCCAGCAGTTTAAGCGGGGGATACACAGATACGCAGTATTTT	CASSLSGGYTDTQYF
.	TRBV20-1	14	TRBJ2-1	.	TGCAGTGCTAGGGCGGGGGCGCCACGGAATGAGCAGTTCTTC	CSARAGAPRNEQFF
few	TRBV27	12	TRBJ1-1	.	TGTGCCACCGTAGCGCCGAACACTGAAGCTTTCTTT	CATVAPNTEAFF
.	TRBV12-3/TRBV12-4	14	TRBJ2-1	TRBD2	TGTGCCAGCTTAGCGGGGGGGCATTACAATGAGCAGTTCTTC	CASLAGGHYNEQFF
few	TRBV19	14	TRBJ1-6	.	TGTGCCAGTAGTATCACAGGGCAACAGTCACCCCTCCACTTT	CASSITGQQSPLHF
.	TRBV7-9	14	TRBJ1-2	TRBD1	TGTGCCAGCAGACAAGACAGGGCGGACTATGGCTACACCTTC	CASRQDRADYGYTF
.	TRBV19	15	TRBJ2-2	TRBD1	TGTGCCAGTAGTCCCCTGAGGACAGGGGCCGGGGAGCTGTTTTTT	CASSPLRTGAGELFF
few	TRBV7-3	15	TRBJ1-2	.	TGTGCCAGCAGCCCAACGGGTAGGGAGGACTATGGCTACACCTTC	CASSPTGREDYGYTF
few	TRBV19	17	TRBJ1-5	.	TGTGCCAGTAGTACGGGGTTGGGCCTCGGGGGCAATCAGCCCCAGCATTTT	CASSTGLGLGGNQPQHF
many	TRBV7-7	13	TRBJ2-3	.	TGTGCTAGCAGCTTAGAATCGTCTGATACGCAGTATTTT	CASSLESSDTQYF
.	TRBV7-7	15	TRBJ2-5	.	TGTGCTAGCAGAGCCCTGGGGGGAGAAGAGGAGACCCAGTACTTC	CASRALGGEEETQYF
.	TRBV20-1	14	TRBJ2-6	.	TGCAGTGCTCCGGCGTGGTATGGGGCCAACGTCCTGACTTTC	CSAPAWYGANVLTF
.	TRBV19	15	TRBJ2-1	.	TGTGCCAGTAGTTTTAGACAGGAATTAGTCGATGAGCAGTTCTTC	CASSFRQELVDEQFF
few	TRBV10-3	13	TRBJ2-5	.	TGTGCCATCACGGCTGCGGATGAGGAGACCCAGTACTTC	CAITAADEETQYF
.	TRBV6-2/TRBV6-3	18	TRBJ2-5	TRBD2	TGTGCCAGCAGTTACCTGACTAGCGGGCCGACCTACCAAGAGACCCAGTACTTC	CASSYLTSGPTYQETQYF
.	TRBV4-3	14	TRBJ1-5	.	TGCGCCAGCAGCCCCGACAGTTCTTATCAGCCCCAGCATTTT	CASSPDSSYQPQHF
.	TRBV10-3	11	TRBJ2-1	TRBD1	TGTGCCATGGGACAGCACAATGAGCAGTTCTTC	CAMGQHNEQFF
few	TRBV14	14	TRBJ1-2	.	TGTGCCAGCAGCCAAGGATCAGGGATAGTTGGCTACACCTTC	CASSQGSGIVGYTF
few	TRBV10-3	13	TRBJ1-2	.	TGTGCCATCAGTGAGCCAAAGGGCTATGGCTACACCTTC	CAISEPKGYGYTF
many	TRBV7-9	15	TRBJ2-1	.	TGTGCCAGCAGCTACCTGGCCCAGAGGGACAATGAGCAGTTCTTC	CASSYLAQRDNEQFF
.	TRBV27	15	TRBJ1-5	.	TGTGCCAGCAGTTTATATGCCAGGGGCAATCAGCCCCAGCATTTT	CASSLYARGNQPQHF
.	TRBV19	12	TRBJ1-2	TRBD1	TGTGCCAGTAGTACGACAGGGTATGGCTACACCTTC	CASSTTGYGYTF
many	TRBV11-2	14	TRBJ2-1	.	TGTGCCAGCACCCCCGACAGATCCTACAATGAGCAGTTCTTC	CASTPDRSYNEQFF
few	TRBV5-4	16	TRBJ1-1	.	TGTGCCAGCAGCTCGCCCTCATCAGGGCCGAACACTGAAGCTTTCTTT	CASSSPSSGPNTEAFF